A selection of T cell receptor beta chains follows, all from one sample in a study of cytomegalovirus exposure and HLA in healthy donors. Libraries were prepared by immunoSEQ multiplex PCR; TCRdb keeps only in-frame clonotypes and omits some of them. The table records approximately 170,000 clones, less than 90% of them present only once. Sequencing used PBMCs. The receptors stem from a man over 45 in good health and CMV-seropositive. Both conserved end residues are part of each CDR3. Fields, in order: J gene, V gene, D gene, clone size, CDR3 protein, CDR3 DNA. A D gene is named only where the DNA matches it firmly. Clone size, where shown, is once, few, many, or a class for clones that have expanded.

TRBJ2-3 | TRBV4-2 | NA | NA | CASSQEPPPGGGYTDTQYF | TGTGCCAGCAGCCAAGAACCTCCCCCCGGCGGGGGCTACACAGATACGCAGTATTTT
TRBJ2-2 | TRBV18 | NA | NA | CASSSRQAGTGELFF | TGTGCCAGCTCATCAAGACAGGCGGGCACCGGGGAGCTGTTTTTT
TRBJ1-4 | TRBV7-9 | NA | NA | CASSLRTGTNEKLFF | TGTGCCAGCAGCTTACGTACAGGTACCAATGAAAAACTGTTTTTT
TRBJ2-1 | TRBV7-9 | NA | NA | CASSARGSLSYNEQFF | TGTGCCAGCAGCGCCCGGGGAAGCCTCTCCTACAATGAGCAGTTCTTC
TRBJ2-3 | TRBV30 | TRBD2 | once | CAWRIAGSTDTQYF | TGTGCCTGGAGGATAGCGGGGAGCACAGATACGCAGTATTTT
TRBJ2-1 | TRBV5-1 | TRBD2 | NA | CASTGGLAGVSYNEQFF | TGCGCCAGCACGGGGGGACTAGCGGGAGTGTCCTACAATGAGCAGTTCTTC
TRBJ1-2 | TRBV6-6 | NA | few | CASSYSTGNYGYTF | TGTGCCAGCAGTTACTCTACGGGGAACTATGGCTACACCTTC
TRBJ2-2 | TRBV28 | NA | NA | CASSLSGNTGELFF | TGTGCCAGCAGTTTATCAGGGAACACCGGGGAGCTGTTTTTT
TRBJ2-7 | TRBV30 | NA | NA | CALRQSYEQYF | TGTGCCTTACGACAGTCCTACGAGCAGTACTTC
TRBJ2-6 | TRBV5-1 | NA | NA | CASSLAPGLSGANVLTF | TGCGCCAGCAGCCTGGCCCCAGGACTCTCTGGGGCCAACGTCCTGACTTTC
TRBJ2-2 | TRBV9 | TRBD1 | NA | CASSAPGQGGSVANTGELFF | TGTGCCAGCAGCGCCCCGGGACAGGGAGGGTCCGTCGCGAACACCGGGGAGCTGTTTTTT
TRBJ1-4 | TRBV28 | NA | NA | CASRPNRLFNEKLFF | TGTGCCAGCAGACCTAACAGGTTATTTAATGAAAAACTGTTTTTT
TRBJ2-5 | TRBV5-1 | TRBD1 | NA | CASSLAGQGAETQYF | TGCGCCAGCAGCTTGGCCGGCCAGGGGGCTGAGACCCAGTACTTC
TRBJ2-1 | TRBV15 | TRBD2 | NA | CATSRDGLASNEQFF | TGTGCCACCAGCAGAGACGGACTAGCAAGCAATGAGCAGTTCTTC
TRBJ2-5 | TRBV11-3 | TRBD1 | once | CASSTGQGRETQYF | TGTGCCAGCAGCACCGGACAGGGGCGAGAGACCCAGTACTTC
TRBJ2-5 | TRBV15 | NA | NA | CATSRDAGAQETQYF | TGTGCCACCAGCAGAGATGCGGGGGCACAAGAGACCCAGTACTTC
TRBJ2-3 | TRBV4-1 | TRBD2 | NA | CASSQDAAGGRTDTQYF | TGCGCCAGCAGCCAAGATGCAGCGGGGGGGCGTACAGATACGCAGTATTTT
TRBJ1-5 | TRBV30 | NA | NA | CAWSVGGNFYSNQPQHF | TGTGCCTGGAGTGTAGGGGGAAACTTTTATAGCAATCAGCCCCAGCATTTT
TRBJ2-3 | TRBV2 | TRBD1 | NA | CASSEARVGDRVTDTQYF | TGTGCCAGCAGTGAAGCGAGAGTCGGTGACAGGGTGACAGATACGCAGTATTTT
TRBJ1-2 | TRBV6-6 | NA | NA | CASSRARDRVGYTF | TGTGCCAGCAGTAGGGCCAGGGATCGGGTTGGCTACACCTTC
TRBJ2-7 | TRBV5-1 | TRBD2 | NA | CASSWTSGVYEQYF | TGCGCCAGCAGCTGGACTAGCGGAGTCTACGAGCAGTACTTC
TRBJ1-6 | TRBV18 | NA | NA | CASSPFQTDANSPLHF | TGTGCCAGCTCACCGTTTCAGACAGACGCAAATTCACCCCTCCACTTT
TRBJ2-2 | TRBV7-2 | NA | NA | CASRASTGELFF | TGTGCCAGCAGGGCTAGCACCGGGGAGCTGTTTTTT
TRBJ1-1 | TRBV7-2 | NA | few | CASSLETPNTEAFF | TGTGCCAGCAGCTTAGAGACACCGAACACTGAAGCTTTCTTT
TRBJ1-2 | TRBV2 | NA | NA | CASRGSGYTF | TGTGCCAGCAGGGGCTCTGGCTACACCTTC
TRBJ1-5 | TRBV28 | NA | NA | CASSLRDKQPQHF | TGTGCCAGCAGTTTAAGGGACAAACAGCCCCAGCATTTT
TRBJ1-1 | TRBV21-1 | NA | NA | CASSKIIGGNTEAFF | TGTGCCAGCAGCAAAATAATAGGCGGGAACACTGAAGCTTTCTTT
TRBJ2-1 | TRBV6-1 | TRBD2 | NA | CASSDGTSGYNEQFF | TGTGCCAGCAGTGATGGGACTAGCGGTTACAATGAGCAGTTCTTC
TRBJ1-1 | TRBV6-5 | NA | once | CASSTRDGSEAFF | TGTGCCAGCAGTACCCGGGACGGGAGTGAAGCTTTCTTT
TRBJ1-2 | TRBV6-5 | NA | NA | CASSKQGMNYGYTF | TGTGCCAGCAGTAAACAGGGAATGAACTATGGCTACACCTTC
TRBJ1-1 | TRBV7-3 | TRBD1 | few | CASSSTGASNTEAFF | TGTGCCAGCAGCTCCACAGGGGCCTCGAACACTGAAGCTTTCTTT